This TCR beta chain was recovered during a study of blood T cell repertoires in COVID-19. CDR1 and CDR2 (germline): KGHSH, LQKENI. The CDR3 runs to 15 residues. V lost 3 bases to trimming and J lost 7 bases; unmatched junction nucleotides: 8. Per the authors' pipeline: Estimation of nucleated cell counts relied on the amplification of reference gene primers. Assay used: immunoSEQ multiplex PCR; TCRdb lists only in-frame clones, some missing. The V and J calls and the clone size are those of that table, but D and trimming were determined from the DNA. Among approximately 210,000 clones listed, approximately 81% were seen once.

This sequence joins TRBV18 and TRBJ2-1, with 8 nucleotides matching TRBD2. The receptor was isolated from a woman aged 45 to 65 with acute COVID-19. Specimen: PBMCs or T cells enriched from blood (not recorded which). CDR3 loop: CASSPGGGPGNEQFF. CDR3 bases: TGTGCCAGCTCACCGGGCGGGGGGCCGGGGAATGAGCAGTTCTTC. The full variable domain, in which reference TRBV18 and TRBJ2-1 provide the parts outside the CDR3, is NAGVMQNPRHLVRRRGQEARLRCSPMKGHSHVYWYRQLPEEGLKFMVYLQKENIIDESGMPKERFSAEFPKEGPSILRIQQVVRGDSAAYFCASSPGGGPGNEQFFGPGTRLTVL.